This T cell receptor beta chain is drawn from a study of blood T cell repertoires in COVID-19. In the original analysis: Researchers report that nucleated cell counts were estimated from reference gene primer amplification. The table came from immunoSEQ multiplex PCR; TCRdb's copy has only in-frame clones and leaves some out. That table furnishes V, J and clone size, whereas the DNA furnished D and trimming. The sample includes 65,000 to 80,000 clones, over 75% seen only once; the top ten take around 10%. This CDR3 spans 18 amino acids. The V gene end was trimmed by 5 bases and the J gene end by 3 bases; junction bases not matched to a gene: 12. CDR1 is SGHVS, CDR2 FQNEAQ, per germline.

The sequencing sample was made of peripheral blood. The J gene is TRBJ2-7, the V gene TRBV7-8; 14 bases map to TRBD2. The receptor comes from a man aged 50 to 60 with acute or convalescent COVID-19. CDR3 nucleotide sequence: TGTGCCAGCAGCCGCCTTCCGGGACTAGCGGGGGCCAGCTACGAGCAGTACTTC. Translating it yields CASSRLPGLAGASYEQYF.